This T cell receptor beta chain was recorded in a study of shared clonotypes between healthy human individuals. Repertoires were generated with immunoSEQ multiplex PCR, while TCRdb's copy carries only in-frame clones and drops some. The data show 2 million to 2.5 million clones, under 97% seen once. The study enrolled healthy HIV-negative adults without recent acute infections or vaccinations as donors. There are 13 residues in the CDR3. Germline V lookup: CDR1 SGDLS, CDR2 YYNGEE. V lost 4 bases to trimming and J lost 6 bases; unmatched junction nucleotides: 7. The sequenced sample was naive CD4+ T cells sorted from blood. As to subset: CD45RA+ positively selected. The genes are TRBV9 and TRBJ2-7; TRBD2 agrees at 7 bases. The TCR originated in a man younger than 35 in good health. CDR3 residues: CASSLSTGGEQYF. The CDR3 nucleotides are TGTGCCAGCAGCCTCTCCACGGGGGGCGAGCAGTACTTC.